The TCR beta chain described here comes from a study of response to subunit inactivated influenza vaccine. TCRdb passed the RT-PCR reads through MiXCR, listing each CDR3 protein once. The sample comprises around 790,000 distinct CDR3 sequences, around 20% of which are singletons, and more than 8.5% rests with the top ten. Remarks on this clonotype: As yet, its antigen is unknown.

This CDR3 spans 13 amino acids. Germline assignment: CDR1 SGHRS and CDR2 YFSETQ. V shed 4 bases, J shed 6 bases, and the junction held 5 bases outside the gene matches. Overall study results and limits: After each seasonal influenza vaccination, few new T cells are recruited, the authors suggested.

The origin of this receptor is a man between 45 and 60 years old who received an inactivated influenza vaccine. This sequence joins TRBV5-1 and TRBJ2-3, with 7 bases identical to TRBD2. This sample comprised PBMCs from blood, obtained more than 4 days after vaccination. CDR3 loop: CASSRDGGDTQYF. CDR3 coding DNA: TGCGCCAGCAGCCGGGACGGGGGGGATACGCAGTATTTT.